The entry below describes one T cell receptor (beta chain). This entry is derived from a study of blood T cell repertoires in COVID-19. Overall study context: There were acute and convalescent COVID-19 samples, and they came from the United States, Italy and Spain. In each case, the material was cDNA or gDNA derived from T cells, B-cell-depleted T cells, or PBMCs.

The V and J ends lost 7 bases and 2 bases respectively, with 11 bases between them. The CDR3 extends over 14 amino acids. Germline loops: CDR1 SNHLY, CDR2 FYNNEI. Patients from Seattle were sampled longitudinally, starting during active infection. Study processing details: Reference gene primer amplification in the assay estimated nucleated cell counts. The assay was immunoSEQ multiplex PCR, and TCRdb's table has in-frame clones only and misses some. The V and J calls and clone size are taken from that table; D and trimming were inferred from the DNA. The sample contains roughly 53,000 clones, 87% of which appear only once.

This rearrangement joins TRBV2 to TRBJ1-4; D not certain. The sequence derives from an elderly woman with COVID-19, enrolled during active disease. Sample: peripheral blood. The CDR3 sequence is CASTRGTTNEKLFF. Here the CDR3 DNA reads TGTGCCAGCACACGAGGAACGACTAATGAAAAACTGTTTTTT. The full variable domain, its missing parts supplied by reference TRBV2 and TRBJ1-4, is EPEVTQTPSHQVTQMGQEVILRCVPISNHLYFYWYRQILGQKVEFLVSFYNNEISEKSEIFDDQFSVERPDGSNFTLKIRSTKLEDSAMYFCASTRGTTNEKLFFGSGTQLSVL.